The clone carrying this T cell receptor beta chain was recorded a few times. The data originate from a study of early T cells in non-severe SARS-CoV-2 infection. TCRdb re-called the 5' RACE reads with MiXCR, one entry per CDR3 protein. The data contain tens of thousands of distinct CDR3 sequences, 14% of them singletons. The germline V gene has CDR1 SGHAT and CDR2 FQDESV (reference sequence). The CDR3 runs to 16 residues. Trimming took 5 bases from V and 5 from J; bases not matched to a gene: 10. The sequenced material came from whole blood. This sequence originates from an adult who was a healthcare worker with PCR-confirmed SARS-CoV-2 infection or an uninfected control (not recorded which). This chain links TRBV11-1 with TRBJ2-7, with 12 bases matching TRBD2. The DNA for the CDR3 is TGTGCCAGCAGCGAGATCGGACTAGCGGGGACTCACGAGCAGTACTTC. Its protein is CASSEIGLAGTHEQYF.